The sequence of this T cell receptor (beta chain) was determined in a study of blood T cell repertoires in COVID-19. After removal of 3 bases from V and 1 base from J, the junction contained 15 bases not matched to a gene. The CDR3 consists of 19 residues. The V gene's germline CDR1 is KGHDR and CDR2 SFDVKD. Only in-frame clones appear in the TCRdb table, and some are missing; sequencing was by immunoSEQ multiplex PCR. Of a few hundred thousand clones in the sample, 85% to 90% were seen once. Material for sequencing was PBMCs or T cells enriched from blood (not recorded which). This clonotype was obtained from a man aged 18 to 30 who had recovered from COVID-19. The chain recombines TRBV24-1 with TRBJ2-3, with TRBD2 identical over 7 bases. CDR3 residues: CATSDPGLSRGGGTDTQYF. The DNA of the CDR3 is TGTGCCACCAGTGATCCTGGGCTTAGTCGGGGAGGGGGCACAGATACGCAGTATTTT.